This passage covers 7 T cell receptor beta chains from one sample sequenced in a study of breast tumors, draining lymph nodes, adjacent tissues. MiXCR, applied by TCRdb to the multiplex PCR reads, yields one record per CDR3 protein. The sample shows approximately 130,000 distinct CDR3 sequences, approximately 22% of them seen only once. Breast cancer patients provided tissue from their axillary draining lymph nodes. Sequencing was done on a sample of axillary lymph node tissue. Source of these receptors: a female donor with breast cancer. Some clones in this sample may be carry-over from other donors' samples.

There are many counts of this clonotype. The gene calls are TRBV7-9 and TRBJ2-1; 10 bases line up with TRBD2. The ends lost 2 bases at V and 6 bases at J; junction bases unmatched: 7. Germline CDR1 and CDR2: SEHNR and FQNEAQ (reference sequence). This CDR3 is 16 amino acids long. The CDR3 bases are TGTGCCAGCAGCTTAAAGGTTTCTAGCGGGAGCAATGAGCAGTTCTTC. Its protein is CASSLKVSSGSNEQFF.

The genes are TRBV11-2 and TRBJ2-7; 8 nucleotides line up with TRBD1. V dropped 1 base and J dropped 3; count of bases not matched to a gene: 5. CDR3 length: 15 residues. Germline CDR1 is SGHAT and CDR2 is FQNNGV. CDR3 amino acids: CASSLARDRLYEQYF. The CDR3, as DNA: TGTGCCAGCAGCTTAGCCCGGGACAGGCTCTACGAGCAGTACTTC.

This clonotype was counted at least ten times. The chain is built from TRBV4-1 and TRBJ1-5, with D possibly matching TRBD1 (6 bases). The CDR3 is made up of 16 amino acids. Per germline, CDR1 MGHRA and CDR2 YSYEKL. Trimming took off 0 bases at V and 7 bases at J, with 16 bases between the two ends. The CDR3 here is CASSQDIRGLGQPQHF. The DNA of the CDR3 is TGCGCCAGCAGCCAAGATATCAGGGGTCTAGGACAGCCCCAGCATTTT.

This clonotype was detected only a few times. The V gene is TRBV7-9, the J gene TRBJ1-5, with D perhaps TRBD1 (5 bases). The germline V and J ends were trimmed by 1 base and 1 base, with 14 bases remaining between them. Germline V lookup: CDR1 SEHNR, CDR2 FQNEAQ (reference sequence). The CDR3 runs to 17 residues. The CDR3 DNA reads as TGTGCCAGCAGCTTAGTGGGGGGGGGGTCGAGCAATCAGCCCCAGCATTTT. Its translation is CASSLVGGGSSNQPQHF.

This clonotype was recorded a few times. CDR3 DNA sequence: TGTGCCAGCTCACCCCAAACAGGGGCTTCTGGAAACACCATATATTTT. Its translation: CASSPQTGASGNTIYF. This chain joins TRBV18 and TRBJ1-3; TRBD1 agrees at 7 bases. Germline V lookup: CDR1 KGHSH, CDR2 LQKENI. The V and J ends lost 3 bases and 1 base, in that order; junction bases with no gene match: 6. The CDR3 contains 16 residues.

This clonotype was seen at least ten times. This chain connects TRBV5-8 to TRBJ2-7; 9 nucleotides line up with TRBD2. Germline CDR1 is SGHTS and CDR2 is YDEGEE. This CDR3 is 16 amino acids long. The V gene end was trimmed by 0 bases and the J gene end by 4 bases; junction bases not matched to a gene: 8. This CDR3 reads CASSLEEGLAGYEQYF. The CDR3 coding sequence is TGTGCCAGCAGCTTGGAAGAAGGTCTAGCGGGGTACGAGCAGTACTTC.

The CDR3 sequence: CASSISGHENQPQHF. The CDR3 DNA is TGTGCCAGTAGTATCTCGGGGCATGAGAATCAGCCCCAGCATTTT. The V gene is TRBV19, the J gene TRBJ1-5; D perhaps matches TRBD1 (5 bases). CDR3 size: 15 residues. Germline CDR1 is LNHDA and CDR2 is SQIVND (reference sequence). The V gene lost 3 bases and the J gene lost 4 bases, with 13 bases spanning the gap.